The following is a T cell receptor (beta chain) sequence with its context. What it binds is not known. The protocol attached unique molecular identifiers to individual cDNA molecules. TCRdb passed the 5' RACE reads through MiXCR, listing each CDR3 protein once. This table holds more than 85,000 distinct CDR3 sequences, 10% to 15% found once. Germline V CDR1 and CDR2: LNHDA, SQIVND (reference sequence). V was pared by 9 bases and J by 4 bases, with 1 base of the junction left unmatched. The CDR3 sequence is 12 residues long. This record belongs to a study of early T cells in non-severe SARS-CoV-2 infection. Across the whole study: The authors sequenced bulk RNA from unsorted whole blood, leaving chains unpaired.

The study, taken as a whole, reports: Matching results from VDJdb favored anti-spike CD8 responses, leaving private and CD4 specificities undetected.

The TCR sequence derives from an adult who was a healthcare worker with PCR-confirmed SARS-CoV-2 infection or an uninfected control (not recorded which). The rearrangement uses TRBV19 and TRBJ2-2; 8 nucleotides match TRBD1. The sequenced sample was whole blood. Here the CDR3 DNA reads TGTGCCAGCAGGGGGCGCACCGGGGAGCTGTTTTTT. Translated, it gives CASRGRTGELFF.